This TCR beta chain was retrieved from a study of cytotoxic CD8 clonotypes in ibrutinib-treated CLL. The wider study: Responses: some 25 partial, 2 complete; after median around 70 months, about 14 stayed remitted, around twelve progressed. Study-wide points: Sustained-remission and progressing patients had unequal sampling times. Patients had baseline clonality above age-matched healthy donors, and this clonality moved with circulating CD8+ T-cell counts.

Repertoires were generated with immunoSEQ multiplex PCR, while TCRdb's copy carries only in-frame clones and drops some. This sample has roughly 180,000 clones, with under 85% found just once. Notes on this clone: What it recognizes is unknown.

CDR3 size: 11 residues. Between the trimmed V and J ends, which lost 9 bases and 4 bases, there was a span of 7 bases. The germline V gene has CDR1 MNHEY and CDR2 SMNVEV (reference sequence). The specimen was PBMCs, collected after 24 months of ibrutinib treatment. V is TRBV27 and J is TRBJ2-1, with D uncertain. This sequence originates from a human donor with chronic lymphocytic leukemia. CDR3 amino acids: CASRSYNEQFF. The CDR3 DNA is TGTGCCAGTCGTTCTTACAATGAGCAGTTCTTC.